The 17 T cell receptor beta chains presented below share a single source sample, sequenced in a study of post-analysis software for immune sequencing data. Study outcomes and limitations: Relative to controls, patients had 5 or 6 TRBV segments at higher frequency, with TRBV5-6, TRBV5-1 and TRBV20-1 among these.

TCR beta libraries were prepared from cDNA with unique molecular identifiers. TCRdb reprocessed the PCR reads with MiXCR, giving one entry per CDR3 protein. The table has around 260,000 distinct CDR3 sequences, 36% seen once. No cognate antigen is known for these TCRs. Sequencing was carried out using blood. The receptors shown here come from a girl aged 5-17 years with multiple sclerosis.

As to this clonotype: With a much larger clone just one base away, this may be a read error. This chain links TRBV5-1 with TRBJ1-2; D not certain. In germline, CDR1 is SGHRS, CDR2 YFSETQ. CDR3 size: 14 residues. V dropped 0 bases and J dropped 4 bases, with 10 bases sitting between them. The CDR3 DNA follows: TGCGCCAGCAGCTTGGCCGTCAGCGTCTATGGCTACACCTTC. Its translation: CASSLAVSVYGYTF. Variable domain in full (rest from reference TRBV5-1 and TRBJ1-2): KAGVTQTPRYLIKTRGQQVTLSCSPISGHRSVSWYQQTPGQGLQFLFEYFSETQRNKGNFPGRFSGRQFSNSRSEMNVSTLELGDSALYLCASSLAVSVYGYTFGSGTRLTVV.

The rearrangement links TRBV12-3 or TRBV12-4 to TRBJ2-2; D tentatively fits TRBD1 or TRBD2 (5 bases each). With 7 bases removed from V and 4 bases from J, the gap between germline ends came to 10 bases. The CDR3 is made up of 13 amino acids. Here the CDR3 reads CASIPGLTGELFF. DNA of the CDR3: TGTGCCAGCATCCCGGGGCTCACCGGGGAGCTGTTTTTT.

The CDR3 protein is CASTTARGASNEQFF. For the CDR3, the DNA is TGTGCCAGCACCACGGCGCGGGGGGCAAGCAATGAGCAGTTCTTC. The chain uses TRBV12-3 or TRBV12-4 and TRBJ2-1; TRBD2 matches at 8 bases. CDR3 length: 15 residues. Germline trimming cut 7 bases from V and 6 bases from J; bases unmatched to any gene: 11.

This clonotype was detected ten times or more. The chain is built from TRBV29-1 and TRBJ2-3; TRBD2 matches 7 bases. The CDR3 has 13 amino acids. Germline V lookup: CDR1 SQVTM, CDR2 ANQGSEA. V gave up 1 base and J gave up 3 bases; unmatched junction bases: 1. The CDR3 sequence: CSVEGGGTDTQYF. The DNA of the CDR3 is TGCAGCGTTGAAGGGGGGGGAACAGATACGCAGTATTTT.

This clonotype has more than one count but fewer than ten. This chain uses TRBV12-3 or TRBV12-4 with TRBJ2-1; 7 bases match TRBD2. The CDR3 totals 15 residues. V shed 6 bases, J shed 3 bases, and the junction held 8 bases outside the gene matches. The CDR3 loop is CASSILALVYNEQFF. The CDR3 region has the DNA TGTGCCAGCAGCATACTAGCGCTAGTCTACAATGAGCAGTTCTTC.

About this clonotype: Germline and junction disagree at one end, which may indicate a read error. The chain links TRBV12-3 or TRBV12-4 to TRBJ2-2; D is undetermined. The CDR3 loop spans 14 amino acids. Here the CDR3 DNA reads TGTACCAGCAGTTTCGACGGGTACACCGGGGAGCTGTTTTTT. Protein product: CTSSFDGYTGELFF.

This clonotype showed up many times. This chain links TRBV12-3 or TRBV12-4 with TRBJ1-5; D is possibly TRBD1 (6 bases). This CDR3 is 15 amino acids long. Trimming cost V 5 bases and J 7 bases, with 18 bases left between them. The DNA for the CDR3 is TGTGCCAGCAGTGTACCGGGACCCAGGGGACAGCCCCAGCATTTT. It translates to CASSVPGPRGQPQHF.

V usage is TRBV10-3 and J usage is TRBJ1-2; TRBD1 matches at 10 bases. The CDR3 has 14 amino acids. V shed 6 bases and J 3 bases; nucleotides not matched to a gene: 4. CDR1 is ENHRY, CDR2 SYGVKD, per germline. CDR3 region: CAIRTGGADYGYTF. The DNA for the CDR3 is TGTGCCATCAGGACAGGGGGCGCTGACTATGGCTACACCTTC.

To note about this clonotype: Compared with germline, one end of the junction differs, possibly owing to a read error. The CDR3 bases are TGTGCCCGTAGCGAAGGCCGACAGGCCGGGAGAGAGACCCAGTACTTC. It encodes CARSEGRQAGRETQYF. V and J are TRBV19 and TRBJ2-5; the D gene could be TRBD1 or TRBD2 (6 bases each). Germline CDR1 is LNHDA and CDR2 is SQIVND (reference sequence). The CDR3 length is 16 residues. Full variable domain (missing parts from reference TRBV19 and TRBJ2-5): DGGITQSPKYLFRKEGQNVTLSCEQNLNHDAMYWYRQDPGQGLRLIYYSQIVNDFQKGDIAEGYSVSREKKESFPLTVTSAQKNPTAFYLCARSEGRQAGRETQYFGPGTRLLVL.

This clonotype was observed many times. The chain recombines TRBV5-1 with TRBJ1-1; a possible D gene is TRBD1 (5 bases). The CDR3 length is 14 residues. Germline values: CDR1 SGHRS, CDR2 YFSETQ. V shed 0 bases and J shed 1 base, with 7 bases lying between them. The DNA for the CDR3 is TGCGCCAGCAGCTTGGCCGGACAGAACACTGAAGCTTTCTTT. Translating gives CASSLAGQNTEAFF.

This clonotype was seen many times. The chain couples TRBV10-3 to TRBJ1-6; a weak D match, TRBD1 (6 bases). Germline V CDR1 and CDR2: ENHRY, SYGVKD. V shed 10 bases and J shed 7 bases, with 17 bases lying between them. The CDR3 is 14 amino acids. The CDR3 region is CATASLGGNSPLHF. The CDR3 DNA sequence: TGTGCCACCGCGTCGTTAGGGGGAAATTCACCCCTCCACTTT.

The chain couples TRBV7-9 to TRBJ1-1; perhaps TRBD1 as D (6 bases). Germline CDR1 reads SEHNR; CDR2 reads FQNEAQ (reference sequence). V was pared by 1 base and J by 6 bases, with 12 bases between. This CDR3 region has 14 residues. CDR3 protein: CASSLVVGGAEAFF. For the CDR3, the DNA is TGTGCCAGCAGCTTAGTCGTCGGGGGCGCTGAAGCTTTCTTT.

Concerning this clonotype itself: One end of the junction fails to match germline, which may point to a read error. V is TRBV12-3 or TRBV12-4 and J is TRBJ2-3; tentative D call: TRBD2 (5 bases). The CDR3 sequence is 13 residues long. CDR3 loop: CASNPDSTDTRYF. Here the CDR3 DNA reads TGTGCCAGCAATCCGGACTCCACAGATACGCGGTATTTT.

This clonotype has just a few counts. This CDR3 is CASSLMGDPTDTQYF. Here the CDR3 DNA reads TGTGCCAGCAGCTTGATGGGGGACCCCACAGATACGCAGTATTTT. J is TRBJ2-3 and V is TRBV7-9; either TRBD1 or TRBD2 may supply D (5 bases each). CDR1 is SEHNR, CDR2 FQNEAQ, per germline (reference sequence). This CDR3 spans 15 amino acids. V was clipped by 3 bases and J by 2 bases, with 12 bases between them.

The chain employs TRBV4-1 and TRBJ1-1, with D possibly being TRBD1 (5 bases). V was pared by 1 base and J by 7 bases, with 19 bases between. In germline, CDR1 is MGHRA, CDR2 YSYEKL. CDR3 length: 16 amino acids. CDR3 in amino acids: CASSQVGRDPVDEAFF. CDR3 in DNA: TGCGCCAGCAGCCAAGTAGGCAGGGATCCAGTAGATGAAGCTTTCTTT.

The chain carries TRBV7-2 and TRBJ2-7, with 8 nucleotides matching TRBD1. Trimming took 5 bases from V and 3 from J; bases not matched to a gene: 6. The CDR3 totals 14 residues. From germline, CDR1 is SGHTA and CDR2 FQGNSA. This CDR3 reads CASSADRGSYEQYF. The CDR3 DNA reads TGTGCCAGCAGCGCAGACAGGGGAAGCTACGAGCAGTACTTC.

Notes on this clonotype: This may arise from a read error, as a much more abundant clone is one base away. This chain joins TRBV5-6 and TRBJ2-5; D is uncertain. From germline, CDR1 is SGHDT and CDR2 YYEEEE. V gave up 2 bases and J gave up 13 bases, with 21 bases separating them. The CDR3 contains 14 residues. The chain's CDR3 is CASSFSADDYERYF. CDR3 nucleotide sequence: TGTGCCAGCAGCTTTTCCGCGGACGATTACGAGCGGTACTTC. Supplemented by reference TRBV5-6 and TRBJ2-5, the full variable domain reads DAGVTQSPTHLIKTRGQQVTLRCSPKSGHDTVSWYQQALGQGPQFIFQYYEEEERQRGNFPDRFSGHQFPNYSSELNVNALLLGDSALYLCASSFSADDYERYFGPGTRLLVL.